This TCR beta chain appears in the sequencing data of a study of T cells after yellow fever vaccination. This clonotype came up many times. Per germline, CDR1 MGHDK and CDR2 SYGVNS. Trimming pared 3 bases from V and 5 bases from J, leaving 16 bases between. The CDR3 runs to 16 residues. TCRdb itself ran the 5' RACE reads through MiXCR, one entry per CDR3 protein. The sample holds more than 300,000 distinct CDR3 sequences, around a tenth seen once. The chain employs TRBV25-1 and TRBJ2-2, with D perhaps matching TRBD1 (6 bases). The sample was CD4+ T cells sorted from PBMCs, taken 45 days after the yellow fever booster vaccination. The sequence derives from a man between 18 and 35 years old who received the YFV17D yellow fever vaccine. CDR3 residues: CASSDLQGPRTGELFF. The CDR3 DNA is TGTGCCAGCAGTGATCTACAGGGCCCTAGGACCGGGGAGCTGTTTTTT.